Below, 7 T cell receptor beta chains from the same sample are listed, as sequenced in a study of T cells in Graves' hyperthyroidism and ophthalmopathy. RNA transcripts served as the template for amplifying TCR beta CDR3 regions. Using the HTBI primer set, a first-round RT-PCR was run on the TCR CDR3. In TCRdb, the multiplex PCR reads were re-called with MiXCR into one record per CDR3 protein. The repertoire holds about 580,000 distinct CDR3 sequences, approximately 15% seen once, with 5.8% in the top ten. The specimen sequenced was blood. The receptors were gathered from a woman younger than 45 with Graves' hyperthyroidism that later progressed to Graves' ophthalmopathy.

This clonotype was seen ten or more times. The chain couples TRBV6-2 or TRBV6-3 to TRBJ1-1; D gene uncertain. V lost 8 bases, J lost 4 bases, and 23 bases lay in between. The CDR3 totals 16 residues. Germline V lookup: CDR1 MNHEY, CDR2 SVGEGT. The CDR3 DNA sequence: TGTGCCAGCTCCCTAGGGCTAGTACTACTGGGCACTGAAGCTTTCTTT. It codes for CASSLGLVLLGTEAFF.

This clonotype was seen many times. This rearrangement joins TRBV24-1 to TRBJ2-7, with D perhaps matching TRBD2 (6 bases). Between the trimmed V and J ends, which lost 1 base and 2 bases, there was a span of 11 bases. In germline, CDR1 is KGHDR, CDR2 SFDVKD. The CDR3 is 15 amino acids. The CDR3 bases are TGTGCCACCAGTGATTTAAGGGGAGGAACCTACGAGCAGTACTTC. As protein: CATSDLRGGTYEQYF.

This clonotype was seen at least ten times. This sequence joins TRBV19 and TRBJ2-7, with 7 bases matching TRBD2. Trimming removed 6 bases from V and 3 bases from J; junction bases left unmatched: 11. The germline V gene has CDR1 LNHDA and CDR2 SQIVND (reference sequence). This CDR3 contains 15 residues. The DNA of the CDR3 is TGTGCCAGTAGCCCTGAGGTGGCGGGAGACTACGAGCAGTACTTC. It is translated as CASSPEVAGDYEQYF.

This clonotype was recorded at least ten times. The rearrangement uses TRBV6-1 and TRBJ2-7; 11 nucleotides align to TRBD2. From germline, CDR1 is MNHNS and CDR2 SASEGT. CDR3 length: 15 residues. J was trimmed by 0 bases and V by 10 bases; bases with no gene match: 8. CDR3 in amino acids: CAILPTSGSSYEQYF. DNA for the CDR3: TGTGCCATCCTGCCTACTAGCGGGAGCTCCTACGAGCAGTACTTC.

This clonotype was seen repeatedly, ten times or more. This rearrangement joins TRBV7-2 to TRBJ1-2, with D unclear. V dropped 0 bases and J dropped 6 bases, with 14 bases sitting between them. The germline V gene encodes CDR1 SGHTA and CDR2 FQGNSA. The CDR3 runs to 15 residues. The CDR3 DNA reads TGTGCCAGCAGCTTAGCGCTATCCGGACGGAATGGCTACACCTTC. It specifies CASSLALSGRNGYTF.

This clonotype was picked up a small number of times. CDR3: CASSQRGGGPNQPQHF. CDR3 nucleotides: TGTGCCAGCAGCCAAAGGGGAGGAGGGCCTAATCAGCCCCAGCATTTT. The genes are TRBV3-1 and TRBJ1-5, with D possibly TRBD1 on 5 matching bases. The V end lost 2 bases, the J end lost 4 bases, and 15 bases lay between the germline ends. Germline assignment: CDR1 LGHDT and CDR2 YNNKEL (reference sequence). The CDR3 consists of 16 residues.

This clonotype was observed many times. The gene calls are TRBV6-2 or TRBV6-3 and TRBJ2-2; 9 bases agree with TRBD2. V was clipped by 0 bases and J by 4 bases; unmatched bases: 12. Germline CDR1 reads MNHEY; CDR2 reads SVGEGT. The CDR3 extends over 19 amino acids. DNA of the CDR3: TGTGCCAGCAGTTACTCGAAACTAGCGGGCTTATTCGGCACCGGGGAGCTGTTTTTT. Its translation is CASSYSKLAGLFGTGELFF.